This TCR beta chain came from a study of T cell responses to AZD1222 COVID-19 vaccine. Background on the study: Second-dose schedules of about 4 or about 12 weeks were combined. Whole-study findings and limits: Just a handful of AZD1222 recipients tested seropositive at baseline. Unmutated variant regions are reportedly the target of nearly half of TCRs that are spike-specific. Across spike, vaccine-associated CD4 TCRs were found, dominant at 160-218 and 743-854.

Comment on this clone: Its antigen is not identified.

Sequencing was performed with immunoSEQ multiplex PCR; in TCRdb, only in-frame clones are kept and a portion is missing. The table shows 45,000 to 60,000 clones, with roughly 90% occurring only once. This specimen consisted of peripheral blood, obtained on day 0 of AZD1222 vaccination. The TCR originated in an adult in good health.

CDR3 in amino acids: CASRLAGTSGRVGEQFF. The CDR3 DNA sequence: TGTGCCAGCAGGTTGGCCGGGACTAGCGGGAGGGTTGGTGAGCAGTTCTTC. This chain links TRBV6-4 with TRBJ2-1; 16 nucleotides agree with TRBD2. The CDR3 has 17 residues. V was pared by 6 bases and J by 9 bases, with 11 bases of the junction left unmatched. The V gene's germline CDR1 is MRHNA and CDR2 SNTAGT.